This entry lists 27 T cell receptor beta chains sequenced from one sample in a study of cytomegalovirus exposure and HLA in healthy donors. 13 Jbeta primers and 60 Vbeta primers were used for the PCR. Produced via immunoSEQ multiplex PCR; TCRdb's table is partial and in-frame only. The sample shows a few hundred thousand clones, just under 85% of them seen only once. Sequencing was done on a sample of PBMCs. The receptors were sampled from a woman aged 40 to 50 in good health and CMV-seropositive.

This clone has just a few counts. The chain links TRBV19 to TRBJ1-2; D uncertain. This CDR3 contains 14 residues. Trimming cost V 4 bases and J 5 bases, with 14 bases left between them. Per the germline V gene, CDR1 is LNHDA and CDR2 is SQIVND (reference sequence). The CDR3, as DNA: TGTGCCAGTAGTAATGAGGGCGTGGGGTATGGCTACACCTTC. Protein product: CASSNEGVGYGYTF.

The CDR3 DNA is TGTGCCAGCTCACAACAGAGCTCCTACGAGCAGTACTTC. Translated: CASSQQSSYEQYF. The V gene is TRBV18, the J gene TRBJ2-7; D remains ambiguous. Trimming left V 4 bases short and J 0 bases short, with 7 bases between. This CDR3 is built from 13 residues. From germline, CDR1 is KGHSH and CDR2 LQKENI.

This chain joins TRBV7-6 and TRBJ2-1; D is perhaps TRBD2 (5 bases). Germline V gene data show CDR1 as SGHVS and CDR2 as FNYEAQ. The V end lost 5 bases, the J end lost 4 bases, and 18 bases lay between the germline ends. The CDR3 has 16 residues. The DNA of the CDR3 is TGTGCCAGCAGCCGGAGGTACACTGCCAATTACAATGAGCAGTTCTTC. Amino acid sequence: CASSRRYTANYNEQFF.

The rearrangement links TRBV5-8 to TRBJ2-2; tentative D call: TRBD1 (6 bases). CDR1 is SGHTS and CDR2 is YDEGEE in the germline V gene. This CDR3 is built from 16 residues. Between the trimmed V and J ends, which lost 1 base and 1 base, there was a span of 11 bases. DNA of the CDR3: TGTGCCAGCAGCTTGCTTATCAGGGGGAACACCGGGGAGCTGTTTTTT. It translates to CASSLLIRGNTGELFF. The variable domain in full, with the rest retrieved from reference TRBV5-8 and TRBJ2-2, is EAGVTQSPTHLIKTRGQQATLRCSPISGHTSVYWYQQALGLGLQFLLWYDEGEERNRGNFPPRFSGRQFPNYSSELNVNALELEDSALYLCASSLLIRGNTGELFFGEGSRLTVL.

This clone was counted a single time. This CDR3 is CASSLALGELFF. The CDR3 region has the DNA TGTGCCAGCAGCTTGGCCCTCGGGGAGCTGTTTTTT. The rearrangement links TRBV5-6 to TRBJ2-2; D is unresolved. With 0 bases removed from V and 7 bases from J, the gap between germline ends came to 4 bases. This CDR3 has 12 residues. Looked up from germline, CDR1 is SGHDT and CDR2 is YYEEEE.

The table lists this clone with a count of one. The rearrangement uses TRBV5-1 and TRBJ2-3; D not resolved. V was cut by 0 bases and J by 5 bases, with 13 bases left in between. CDR3 length: 15 residues. Germline CDR1 is SGHRS and CDR2 is YFSETQ. The CDR3 reads CASSLGRSLEDTQYF. CDR3 bases: TGCGCCAGCAGCTTGGGTCGGTCGCTAGAAGATACGCAGTATTTT. Full variable domain (missing parts from reference TRBV5-1 and TRBJ2-3): KAGVTQTPRYLIKTRGQQVTLSCSPISGHRSVSWYQQTPGQGLQFLFEYFSETQRNKGNFPGRFSGRQFSNSRSEMNVSTLELGDSALYLCASSLGRSLEDTQYFGPGTRLTVL.

Only one count was recorded for this clone. The J gene is TRBJ1-4, the V gene TRBV28; TRBD1 agrees at 11 bases. Trimming removed 4 bases from V and 7 bases from J; junction bases left unmatched: 2. The CDR3 is made up of 14 amino acids. Germline loops: CDR1 MDHEN, CDR2 SYDVKM. CDR3 loop: CASSSGQGGEKLFF. CDR3 DNA sequence: TGTGCCAGCAGTTCGGGACAGGGGGGTGAAAAACTGTTTTTT.

The genes are TRBV18 and TRBJ2-7; TRBD1 matches 8 bases. Germline assignment: CDR1 KGHSH and CDR2 LQKENI. With V trimmed by 3 bases and J by 5 bases, 6 bases remained unmatched. This CDR3 is 14 amino acids long. CDR3 residues: CASSPPGQENEQYF. The CDR3 DNA is TGTGCCAGCTCACCGCCGGGACAGGAGAACGAGCAGTACTTC.

V and J are TRBV28 and TRBJ2-7; 7 bases are a match to TRBD2. The ends lost 4 bases at V and 5 bases at J; junction bases unmatched: 14. Per the germline V gene, CDR1 is MDHEN and CDR2 is SYDVKM. The CDR3 spans 16 residues. This CDR3 reads CASSSPSGEGLDEQYF. CDR3 DNA sequence: TGTGCCAGCAGTTCCCCGTCCGGGGAGGGCCTGGACGAGCAGTACTTC.

The V call is TRBV7-9, the J call TRBJ2-1; 7 bases fit TRBD2. The V gene end was trimmed by 4 bases and the J gene end by 4 bases; junction bases not matched to a gene: 7. The CDR3 is made up of 15 amino acids. Per germline, CDR1 SEHNR and CDR2 FQNEAQ (reference sequence). The CDR3 here is CASSYGLGTYNEQFF. CDR3 nucleotide sequence: TGTGCCAGCAGCTACGGACTAGGAACATACAATGAGCAGTTCTTC. Variable domain in full (rest from reference TRBV7-9 and TRBJ2-1): DTGVSQNPRHKITKRGQNVTFRCDPISEHNRLYWYRQTLGQGPEFLTYFQNEAQLEKSRLLSDRFSAERPKGSFSTLEIQRTEQGDSAMYLCASSYGLGTYNEQFFGPGTRLTVL.

This clone was seen once. The chain has TRBV27 and TRBJ2-7; a possible D gene is TRBD2 (6 bases). The CDR3 is 15 amino acids. V was trimmed by 1 base and J by 5 bases, leaving 15 bases between them. CDR1 is MNHEY, CDR2 SMNVEV, per germline (reference sequence). The CDR3 coding sequence is TGTGCCAGCAGTTTATGGGGGGAGCCCCGGGACGAGCAGTACTTC. It codes for CASSLWGEPRDEQYF.

The V call is TRBV30, the J call TRBJ1-2; D might be TRBD1 (5 bases). The CDR3 totals 13 residues. CDR1 is GTSNPN and CDR2 is SVGIG in the germline V gene (reference sequence). Trimming left V 0 bases short and J 8 bases short, with 13 bases between. The CDR3 nucleotides are TGTGCCTGGAGTGTATTCGGGGGTGGAGGCTACACCTTC. Translated: CAWSVFGGGGYTF.

V gene TRBV29-1 combines with J gene TRBJ2-1; 10 nucleotides align to TRBD1. Germline V CDR1 and CDR2: SQVTM, ANQGSEA. Trimming cost V 5 bases and J 3 bases; bases outside gene matches: 4. CDR3 size: 14 residues. For the CDR3, the DNA is TGCAGCGTTCGCGGACAGGGGGGCTACAATGAGCAGTTCTTC. It yields the protein CSVRGQGGYNEQFF.

The chain carries TRBV2 and TRBJ1-1, with no clear D. Germline V gene data show CDR1 as SNHLY and CDR2 as FYNNEI. Trimming left V 2 bases short and J 1 base short, with 8 bases between. The CDR3 length is 14 residues. CDR3 amino acids: CASSEQAPNTEAFF. The CDR3 bases are TGTGCCAGCAGTGAACAGGCCCCGAACACTGAAGCTTTCTTT.

The V and J genes are TRBV2 and TRBJ2-5, with TRBD2 matching 12 bases. This CDR3 is built from 15 residues. Germline CDR1 SNHLY, CDR2 FYNNEI. Trimming took 6 bases from V and 2 from J; bases not matched to a gene: 4. The CDR3 nucleotides read TGTGCCAGCAGCGCGACTAGCGGGAGTCAAGAGACCCAGTACTTC. It codes for CASSATSGSQETQYF.

The genes are TRBV5-1 and TRBJ1-4; TRBD1 matches 9 bases. Trimming removed 2 bases from V and 4 bases from J; junction bases left unmatched: 6. The CDR3 totals 16 residues. Germline assignment: CDR1 SGHRS and CDR2 YFSETQ. CDR3 residues: CASSFSGTGLNEKLFF. In DNA form, the CDR3 reads TGCGCCAGCAGCTTCTCCGGGACAGGGCTTAATGAAAAACTGTTTTTT.

The CDR3: CASSPQGAGKLFF. CDR3 DNA: TGTGCCAGCAGTCCTCAGGGGGCGGGAAAACTGTTTTTT. The chain is built from TRBV28 and TRBJ1-4, with 8 bases matching TRBD1. Germline values: CDR1 MDHEN, CDR2 SYDVKM. The V and J ends lost 5 bases and 10 bases, in that order; junction bases with no gene match: 6. This CDR3 comprises 13 residues.

V usage is TRBV27 and J usage is TRBJ1-1; 8 nucleotides agree with TRBD1. This CDR3 comprises 16 residues. Germline V lookup: CDR1 MNHEY, CDR2 SMNVEV (reference sequence). V lost 1 base and J lost 5; bases outside the gene matches: 9. This CDR3 is CASSLLGHRGSTEAFF. CDR3 DNA sequence: TGTGCCAGCAGTTTATTGGGCCACAGGGGGAGTACTGAAGCTTTCTTT.

V and J are TRBV10-3 and TRBJ1-5; tentatively, D is TRBD1 (5 bases). The CDR3 spans 15 residues. V shed 8 bases and J shed 0 bases, with 14 bases lying between them. Germline assignment: CDR1 ENHRY and CDR2 SYGVKD. The CDR3 spells CAIGGDGSSNQPQHF. CDR3 DNA sequence: TGTGCCATCGGGGGGGACGGGAGTAGCAATCAGCCCCAGCATTTT.

This clone was recorded once. An end of the junction does not agree with germline; a read error may underlie this. The DNA of the CDR3 is TGTGCCAGCACTGACAGGCGCGCTGGGGCCAACGGCCTGACTTTC. Translated, it gives CASTDRRAGANGLTF. This rearrangement joins TRBV2 to TRBJ2-6, with a possible D match to TRBD1 (6 bases). This CDR3 has 15 residues. CDR1 SNHLY and CDR2 FYNNEI come from the germline V gene. Full variable domain (missing parts from reference TRBV2 and TRBJ2-6): EPEVTQTPSHQVTQMGQEVILRCVPISNHLYFYWYRQILGQKVEFLVSFYNNEISEKSEIFDDQFSVERPDGSNFTLKIRSTKLEDSAMYFCASTDRRAGANGLTFGAGSRLTVL.

This clone came up once. The J gene is TRBJ1-1, the V gene TRBV30; 7 nucleotides agree with TRBD1. Germline CDR1 reads GTSNPN; CDR2 reads SVGIG (reference sequence). Germline trimming cut 3 bases from V and 7 bases from J; bases unmatched to any gene: 11. The CDR3 has 14 residues. The CDR3 sequence: CAWRTGQNHYEAFF. CDR3 sequence (DNA): TGTGCCTGGAGAACGGGACAGAATCACTATGAAGCTTTCTTT.

CDR3 amino acids: CASSPGLLVDSPLHF. CDR3 DNA: TGTGCCAGCTCACCCGGGTTATTAGTTGATTCACCCCTCCACTTT. This chain links TRBV18 with TRBJ1-6; D call uncertain. The CDR3 runs to 15 residues. Germline values: CDR1 KGHSH, CDR2 LQKENI. Between the trimmed V and J ends, which lost 3 bases and 8 bases, there was a span of 14 bases.

V is TRBV27 and J is TRBJ1-1; no definite D call. V was cut by 1 base and J by 6 bases, with 15 bases left in between. Germline assignment: CDR1 MNHEY and CDR2 SMNVEV (reference sequence). The CDR3 contains 15 residues. The CDR3 reads CASSLWGVGRAEAFF. CDR3 in DNA: TGTGCCAGCAGTTTATGGGGAGTGGGTAGGGCTGAAGCTTTCTTT.

The CDR3 DNA reads TGTGCCAGCAGCTTATTTGGGGGTGTCGGGGGGCCTGGAAACACCATATATTTT. As protein: CASSLFGGVGGPGNTIYF. This sequence joins TRBV5-6 and TRBJ1-3, with a weak D call TRBD1 (6 bases). Germline CDR1 is SGHDT and CDR2 is YYEEEE. There are 18 residues in the CDR3. Between the trimmed V and J ends, which lost 2 bases and 2 bases, there was a span of 20 bases.

Only one count was recorded for this clone. This sequence joins TRBV28 and TRBJ1-2, with D perhaps TRBD1 (6 bases). V lost 1 base and J lost 4, with 13 bases in between. The CDR3 length is 15 residues. CDR1 is MDHEN and CDR2 is SYDVKM in the germline V gene. CDR3 nucleotide sequence: TGTGCCAGCAGTTTATTGCCAGGGGCAGGCTATGGCTACACCTTC. Translating gives CASSLLPGAGYGYTF.

This chain uses TRBV19 with TRBJ2-5, with 7 bases fitting TRBD2. The CDR3 length is 15 residues. CDR1 and CDR2 from the germline V gene are LNHDA and SQIVND (reference sequence). V was pared by 6 bases and J by 4 bases, with 11 bases of the junction left unmatched. The CDR3: CASSPIAGRGETQYF. The CDR3 DNA follows: TGTGCCAGTAGCCCTATAGCGGGCCGGGGAGAGACCCAGTACTTC.

This chain uses TRBV6-1 with TRBJ2-7; D gene ambiguous. CDR1 is MNHNS and CDR2 is SASEGT in the germline V gene. The ends were cut back, 11 bases at V and 2 bases at J, with 19 bases in the middle. The CDR3 consists of 14 residues. The CDR3 spells CAGETNNSPYEQYF. The CDR3 DNA reads as TGTGCCGGCGAGACAAACAACTCGCCCTACGAGCAGTACTTC.